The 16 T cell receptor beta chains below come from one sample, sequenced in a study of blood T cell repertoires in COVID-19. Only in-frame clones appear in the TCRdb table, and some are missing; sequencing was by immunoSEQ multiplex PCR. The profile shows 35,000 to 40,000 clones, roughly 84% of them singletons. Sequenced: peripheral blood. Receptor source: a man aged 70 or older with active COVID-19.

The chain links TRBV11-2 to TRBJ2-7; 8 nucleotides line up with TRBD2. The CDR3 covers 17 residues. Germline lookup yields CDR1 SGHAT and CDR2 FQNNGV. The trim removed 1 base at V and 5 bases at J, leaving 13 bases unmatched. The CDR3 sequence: CASSLAWRGAMVDEQYF. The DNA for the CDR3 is TGTGCCAGCAGCTTAGCCTGGCGGGGGGCAATGGTAGACGAGCAGTACTTC.

The CDR3 DNA follows: TGTGCCAGTAGTATCAGAAGCTCTGGGGCCAACGTCCTGACTTTC. It codes for CASSIRSSGANVLTF. The chain combines TRBV19 with TRBJ2-6; D not resolved. Germline V CDR1 and CDR2: LNHDA, SQIVND (reference sequence). The V end lost 3 bases, the J end lost 0 bases, and 6 bases lay between the germline ends. The CDR3 covers 15 residues.

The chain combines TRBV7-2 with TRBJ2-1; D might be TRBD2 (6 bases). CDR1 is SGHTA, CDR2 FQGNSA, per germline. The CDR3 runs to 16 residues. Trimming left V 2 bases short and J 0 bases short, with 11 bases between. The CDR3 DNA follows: TGTGCCAGCAGCTTAAGGTCCGGGAGCTCCTACAATGAGCAGTTCTTC. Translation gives CASSLRSGSSYNEQFF.

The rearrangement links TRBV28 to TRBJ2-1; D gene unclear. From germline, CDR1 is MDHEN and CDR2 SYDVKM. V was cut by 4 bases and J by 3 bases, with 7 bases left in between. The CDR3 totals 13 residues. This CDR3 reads CASSWQIYNEQFF. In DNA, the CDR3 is TGTGCCAGCAGTTGGCAGATCTACAATGAGCAGTTCTTC.

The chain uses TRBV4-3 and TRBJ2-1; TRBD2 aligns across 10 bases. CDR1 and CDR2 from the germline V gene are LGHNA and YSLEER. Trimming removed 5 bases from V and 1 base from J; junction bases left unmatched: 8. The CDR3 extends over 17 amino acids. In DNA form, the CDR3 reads TGCGCCAGCAGCAGGACGACTAGCGGGTTTTCCTACAATGAGCAGTTCTTC. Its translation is CASSRTTSGFSYNEQFF.

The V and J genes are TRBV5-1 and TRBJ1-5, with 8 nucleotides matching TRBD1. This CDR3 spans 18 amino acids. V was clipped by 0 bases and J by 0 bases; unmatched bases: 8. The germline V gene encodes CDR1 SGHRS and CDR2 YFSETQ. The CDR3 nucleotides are TGCGCCAGCAGCTTGGGGCCAGGGGGCCCCGCTAGCAATCAGCCCCAGCATTTT. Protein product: CASSLGPGGPASNQPQHF.

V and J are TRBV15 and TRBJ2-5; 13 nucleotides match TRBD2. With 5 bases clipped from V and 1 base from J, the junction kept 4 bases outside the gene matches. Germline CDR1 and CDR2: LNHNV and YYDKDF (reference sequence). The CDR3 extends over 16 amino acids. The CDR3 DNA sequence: TGTGCCACCAGCTCCCGACTAGCGGGAGGCCAAGAGACCCAGTACTTC. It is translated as CATSSRLAGGQETQYF.

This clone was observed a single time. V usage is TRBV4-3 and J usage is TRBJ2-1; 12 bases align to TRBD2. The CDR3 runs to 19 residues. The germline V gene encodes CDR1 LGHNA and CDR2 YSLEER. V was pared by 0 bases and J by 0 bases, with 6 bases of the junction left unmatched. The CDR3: CASSQETSGRWSSYNEQFF. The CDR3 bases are TGCGCCAGCAGCCAAGAGACTAGCGGGAGATGGAGCTCCTACAATGAGCAGTTCTTC.

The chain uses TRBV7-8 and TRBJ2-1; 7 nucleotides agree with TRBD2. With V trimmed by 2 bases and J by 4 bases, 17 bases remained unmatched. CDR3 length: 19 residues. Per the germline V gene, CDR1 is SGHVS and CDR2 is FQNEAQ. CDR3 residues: CASSLKGRRASGFYNEQFF. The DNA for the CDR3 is TGTGCCAGCAGCTTAAAGGGGAGGAGGGCTAGCGGATTTTACAATGAGCAGTTCTTC.

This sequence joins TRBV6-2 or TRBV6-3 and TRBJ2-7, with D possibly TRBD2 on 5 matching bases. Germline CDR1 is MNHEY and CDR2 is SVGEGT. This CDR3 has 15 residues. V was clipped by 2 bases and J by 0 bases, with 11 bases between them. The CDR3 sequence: CASSYGGFSSYEQYF. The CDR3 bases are TGTGCCAGCAGTTACGGCGGGTTTAGCTCCTACGAGCAGTACTTC.

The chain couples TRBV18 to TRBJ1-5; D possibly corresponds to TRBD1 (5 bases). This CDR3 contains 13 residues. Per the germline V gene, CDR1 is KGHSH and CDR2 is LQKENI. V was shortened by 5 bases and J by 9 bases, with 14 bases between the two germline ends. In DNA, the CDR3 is TGTGCCAGCTCAACCCAGGGCGAAGGGCCCCAGCATTTT. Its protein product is CASSTQGEGPQHF.

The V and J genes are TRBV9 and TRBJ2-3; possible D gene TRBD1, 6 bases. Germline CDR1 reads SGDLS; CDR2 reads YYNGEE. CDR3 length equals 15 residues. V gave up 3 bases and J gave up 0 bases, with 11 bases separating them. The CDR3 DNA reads TGTGCCAGCAGCGAGGACAGCCCGAGCACAGATACGCAGTATTTT. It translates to CASSEDSPSTDTQYF.

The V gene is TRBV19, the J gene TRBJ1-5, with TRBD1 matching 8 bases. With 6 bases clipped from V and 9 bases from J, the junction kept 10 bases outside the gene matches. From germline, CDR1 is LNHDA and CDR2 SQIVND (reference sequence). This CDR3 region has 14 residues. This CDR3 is CASSLTGGRGPQHF. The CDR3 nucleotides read TGTGCCAGTAGCCTCACAGGGGGGCGAGGGCCCCAGCATTTT.

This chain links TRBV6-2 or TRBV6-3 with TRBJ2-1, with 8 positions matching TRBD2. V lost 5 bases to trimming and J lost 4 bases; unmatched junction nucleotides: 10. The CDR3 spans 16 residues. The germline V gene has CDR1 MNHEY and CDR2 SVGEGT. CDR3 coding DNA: TGTGCCAGCAGTACCCTCGGGCCGGGGGGGTACAATGAGCAGTTCTTC. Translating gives CASSTLGPGGYNEQFF.

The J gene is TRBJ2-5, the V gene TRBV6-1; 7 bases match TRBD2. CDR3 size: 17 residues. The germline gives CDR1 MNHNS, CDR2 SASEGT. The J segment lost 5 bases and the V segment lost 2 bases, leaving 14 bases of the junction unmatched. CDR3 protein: CASSENLPRRGRETQYF. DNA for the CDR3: TGTGCCAGCAGTGAAAACCTCCCTCGGCGGGGGAGGGAGACCCAGTACTTC.

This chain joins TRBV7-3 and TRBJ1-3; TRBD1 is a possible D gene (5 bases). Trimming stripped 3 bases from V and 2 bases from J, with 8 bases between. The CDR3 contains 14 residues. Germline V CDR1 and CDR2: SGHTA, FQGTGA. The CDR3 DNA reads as TGTGCCAGCAGCTTTGGGACTACTGGAAACACCATATATTTT. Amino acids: CASSFGTTGNTIYF.